The 30 T cell receptor beta chains listed next were all sequenced from one sample in a study of T cells in Graves' hyperthyroidism and ophthalmopathy. The CDR3 regions of TCR beta were amplified from RNA transcripts. First-round RT-PCR of the TCR CDR3 relied on the HTBI primer set. TCRdb redid the calling of the multiplex PCR reads with MiXCR, one entry per CDR3 protein. The profile shows roughly 360,000 distinct CDR3 sequences, less than 15% of them singletons. Sequencing used blood. Receptors were obtained from a man aged 30-40 years with Graves' hyperthyroidism that later progressed to Graves' ophthalmopathy.

Concerning this clonotype itself: Being one base from a much bigger clone, this may be a read error. This sequence joins TRBV11-3 and TRBJ2-7; possibly TRBD1 for D (6 bases). Germline assignment: CDR1 SGHNT and CDR2 YENEEA. This CDR3 has 15 amino acids. The CDR3 protein is CASSLATGPFYGQYF. The CDR3 bases are TGTGCCAGCAGCTTAGCTACAGGGCCCTTCTACGGGCAGTACTTC.

This clonotype was counted many times. V and J are TRBV10-2 and TRBJ2-5; TRBD2 aligns across 13 bases. The CDR3 totals 16 residues. After removal of 4 bases from V and 4 bases from J, the junction contained 6 bases not matched to a gene. From germline, CDR1 is WSHSY and CDR2 SAAADI. The CDR3 sequence is CASSATSGGARETQYF. The CDR3 bases are TGCGCCAGCAGTGCAACTAGCGGGGGGGCCCGAGAGACCCAGTACTTC.

Many counts were recorded for this clonotype. V is TRBV7-9 and J is TRBJ2-1; 9 bases agree with TRBD1. The V and J ends lost 1 base and 7 bases, in that order; junction bases with no gene match: 8. The CDR3 is 16 amino acids. Germline CDR1 and CDR2: SEHNR and FQNEAQ (reference sequence). The chain's CDR3 is CASSLVWGQGWNEQFF. DNA for the CDR3: TGTGCCAGCAGCTTAGTTTGGGGACAGGGTTGGAATGAGCAGTTCTTC.

The J gene is TRBJ2-1, the V gene TRBV9, with 11 bases aligning to TRBD2. Germline-derived CDR1 and CDR2 are SGDLS and YYNGEE. This CDR3 region has 15 residues. V lost 5 bases and J lost 7; bases outside the gene matches: 8. CDR3 coding DNA: TGTGCCAGCAGTTCCGGGACTAGCGGTATTAATGAGCAGTTCTTC. Translation gives CASSSGTSGINEQFF.

This clonotype has a count of ten or more. The rearrangement joins TRBV28 to TRBJ2-2; D not resolved. V lost 4 bases to trimming and J lost 4 bases, with 16 bases between them. Germline-derived CDR1 and CDR2 are MDHEN and SYDVKM. The CDR3 consists of 16 residues. The CDR3 bases are TGTGCCAGCAGTTCCCCCGTGGCAGGTATCACCGGGGAGCTGTTTTTT. It codes for CASSSPVAGITGELFF.

Ten or more counts support this clonotype. CDR3 sequence (DNA): TGTGCCAGCAGCTTATACCCGGGGATGAGGGATACGCAGTATTTT. Translation gives CASSLYPGMRDTQYF. The chain links TRBV7-7 to TRBJ2-3; D is possibly TRBD2 (5 bases). This CDR3 spans 15 amino acids. Germline assignment: CDR1 SSHAT and CDR2 FNYEAQ (reference sequence). Deletions cut 2 bases from V and 6 bases from J, with 15 bases between.

The rearrangement joins TRBV6-1 to TRBJ2-3; D unresolved. CDR3 length equals 14 residues. Trimming removed 4 bases from V and 0 bases from J, with 8 bases in between. Germline V CDR1 and CDR2: MNHNS, SASEGT. The CDR3 DNA reads TGTGCCAGCAGTGCACTCGTCAGCACAGATACGCAGTATTTT. Protein product: CASSALVSTDTQYF.

Many counts were recorded for this clonotype. The genes are TRBV29-1 and TRBJ2-7, with D perhaps given as TRBD1 or TRBD2 (5 bases each). Trimming pared 2 bases from V and 5 bases from J, leaving 7 bases between. Germline CDR1 is SQVTM and CDR2 is ANQGSEA. This CDR3 is built from 11 residues. The CDR3 protein is CSVELGDEQYF. CDR3 nucleotide sequence: TGCAGCGTTGAATTGGGGGACGAGCAGTACTTC.

This clonotype has ten or more counts. The genes are TRBV6-1 and TRBJ1-5, with 7 bases matching TRBD1. With V trimmed by 5 bases and J by 3 bases, 25 bases remained unmatched. The CDR3 extends over 21 amino acids. Germline values: CDR1 MNHNS, CDR2 SASEGT. CDR3 sequence (DNA): TGTGCCAGCAGTCCTTACCTCCCGGGACAGTCCAGTATTCCCACCAATCAGCCCCAGCATTTT. It codes for CASSPYLPGQSSIPTNQPQHF.

This clonotype came up many times. This chain connects TRBV20-1 to TRBJ2-5; 14 nucleotides agree with TRBD2. CDR3 length equals 16 residues. Germline CDR1 DFQATT, CDR2 SNEGSKA (reference sequence). V shed 3 bases, J shed 3 bases, and the junction held 6 bases outside the gene matches. CDR3 DNA: TGCAGTGCTAGTGGACTAGCGGGGGGTATAAAAGAGACCCAGTACTTC. This gives the protein CSASGLAGGIKETQYF.

A single count supports this clonotype. A much larger clone differs from this one at a single base, so this may be a read error. V gene TRBV6-1 combines with J gene TRBJ1-2; TRBD1 might be the D (5 bases). The germline V gene has CDR1 MNHNS and CDR2 SASEGT. This CDR3 contains 12 residues. V dropped 6 bases and J dropped 5 bases, with 10 bases sitting between them. The CDR3: CASSRDEYGYTF. The CDR3 DNA is TGTGCCAGCAGCCGGGACGAGTATGGCTACACCTTC.

In its sample, this clonotype was seen many times. CDR3 residues: CASRGTGASNQPQHF. The CDR3 DNA reads TGTGCCAGCAGGGGCACAGGGGCAAGCAATCAGCCCCAGCATTTT. The V call is TRBV6-1, the J call TRBJ1-5, with 7 nucleotides matching TRBD1. Looked up from germline, CDR1 is MNHNS and CDR2 is SASEGT. The V segment lost 6 bases and the J segment 1 base; nucleotides outside the gene matches: 6. This CDR3 comprises 15 residues.

There are a few counts of this clonotype. This rearrangement joins TRBV25-1 to TRBJ2-1, with TRBD2 as a possible D gene (6 bases). The CDR3 runs 14 residues. The germline CDR1 and CDR2 sequences are MGHDK and SYGVNS. Trimming pared 2 bases from V and 8 bases from J, leaving 13 bases between. The CDR3 coding sequence is TGTGCCAGCAGTGAAAACGGGGGAGGAGATGAGCAGTTCTTC. As protein: CASSENGGGDEQFF.

The chain links TRBV9 to TRBJ2-3; D may be TRBD2 (5 bases). Germline V gene data show CDR1 as SGDLS and CDR2 as YYNGEE. The CDR3 runs to 18 residues. V was cut by 0 bases and J by 0 bases, with 17 bases left in between. The CDR3 is CASSVAMASGTSTDTQYF. CDR3 DNA sequence: TGTGCCAGCAGCGTAGCTATGGCGAGCGGAACTAGCACAGATACGCAGTATTTT. The entire variable domain, with the rest obtained from reference TRBV9 and TRBJ2-3, is as follows: DSGVTQTPKHLITATGQRVTLRCSPRSGDLSVYWYQQSLDQGLQFLIQYYNGEERAKGNILERFSAQQFPDLHSELNLSSLELGDSALYFCASSVAMASGTSTDTQYFGPGTRLTVL.

V gene TRBV12-3 or TRBV12-4 combines with J gene TRBJ2-3, with D perhaps matching TRBD2 (6 bases). CDR3 length: 14 residues. V was trimmed by 7 bases and J by 3 bases, leaving 14 bases between them. This CDR3 reads CASTKWGETDTQYF. Here the CDR3 DNA reads TGTGCCAGCACCAAGTGGGGGGAGACAGATACGCAGTATTTT.

This clonotype was counted many times. The chain links TRBV10-2 to TRBJ1-2; TRBD1 matches at 8 bases. Looked up from germline, CDR1 is WSHSY and CDR2 is SAAADI. The length of the CDR3 is 11 residues. Unmatched junction bases numbered 3, after V lost 10 bases and J lost 5 bases. The CDR3 loop reads CATQGAYGYTF. CDR3 coding DNA: TGCGCCACCCAGGGGGCGTATGGCTACACCTTC.

This clonotype was counted many times. This chain joins TRBV30 and TRBJ1-2, with D possibly matching TRBD1 (6 bases). Trimming removed 4 bases from V and 5 bases from J, with 11 bases in between. The CDR3 extends over 12 amino acids. Germline V gene sequence: CDR1 GTSNPN, CDR2 SVGIG (reference sequence). The chain's CDR3 is CAWTGGQYGYTF. CDR3 nucleotide sequence: TGTGCCTGGACCGGGGGGCAATATGGCTACACCTTC.

In its sample, this clonotype was seen many times. The chain couples TRBV27 to TRBJ2-7; the D call may be TRBD1 or TRBD2 (5 bases each). V lost 0 bases and J 3 bases, leaving 15 bases between the germline ends. Germline V CDR1 and CDR2: MNHEY, SMNVEV (reference sequence). The length of the CDR3 is 16 residues. The CDR3 DNA sequence: TGTGCCAGCAGTTTATCTCAGGGTCTGAGGGGCTACGAGCAGTACTTC. It codes for CASSLSQGLRGYEQYF.

This clonotype was counted at least ten times. The rearrangement links TRBV20-1 to TRBJ2-1; perhaps TRBD2 as D (5 bases). The CDR3 runs to 16 residues. Germline-derived CDR1 and CDR2 are DFQATT and SNEGSKA (reference sequence). V was trimmed by 2 bases and J by 1 base, leaving 15 bases between them. In DNA, the CDR3 is TGCAGTGCTAGACGAGAGGTAGCGTGGTCCTACAATGAGCAGTTCTTC. It translates to CSARREVAWSYNEQFF.

In its sample, this clonotype was seen many times. The chain employs TRBV2 and TRBJ2-1; 10 bases align to TRBD1. The CDR3 runs 15 residues. J was trimmed by 5 bases and V by 6 bases; bases with no gene match: 7. Germline V gene sequence: CDR1 SNHLY, CDR2 FYNNEI. CDR3 sequence reads: CASRPRDRGNNEQFF. In DNA form, the CDR3 reads TGTGCCAGCAGACCCCGGGACAGGGGAAACAATGAGCAGTTCTTC.

This clonotype came up a few times. The chain recombines TRBV30 with TRBJ1-5; possible D gene TRBD1, 5 bases. The CDR3 is 15 amino acids. Trimming took off 3 bases at V and 6 bases at J, with 18 bases between the two ends. Germline lookup yields CDR1 GTSNPN and CDR2 SVGIG (reference sequence). CDR3 loop: CAWSKGYVRGQPQHF. Here the CDR3 DNA reads TGTGCCTGGAGCAAGGGGTATGTAAGAGGTCAGCCCCAGCATTTT.

This clonotype was observed at least ten times. The chain links TRBV7-2 to TRBJ2-3; 12 positions match TRBD2. The CDR3 extends over 17 amino acids. V lost 0 bases to trimming and J lost 6 bases; unmatched junction nucleotides: 7. The germline gives CDR1 SGHTA, CDR2 FQGNSA. The CDR3 sequence: CASSLALAGGPSDTQYF. CDR3 sequence (DNA): TGTGCCAGCAGCTTAGCCCTAGCGGGGGGGCCGTCCGATACGCAGTATTTT.

This clonotype was seen only a few times. V is TRBV6-2 or TRBV6-3 and J is TRBJ1-2, with D maybe TRBD1 (5 bases). In germline, CDR1 is MNHEY, CDR2 SVGEGT. The CDR3 spans 14 residues. V was clipped by 2 bases and J by 8 bases, with 15 bases between them. The DNA for the CDR3 is TGTGCCAGCAGTTACGCCAGGGAGTACGAAGGCTACACCTTC. Protein: CASSYAREYEGYTF.

The V gene is TRBV20-1, the J gene TRBJ2-4; 8 bases align to TRBD1. The CDR3 sequence is 17 residues long. After removal of 1 base from V and 0 bases from J, the junction contained 8 bases not matched to a gene. The germline V gene has CDR1 DFQATT and CDR2 SNEGSKA (reference sequence). The CDR3 loop is CSARGRQGWPAKNIQYF. CDR3 nucleotides: TGCAGTGCTAGAGGCCGACAGGGGTGGCCAGCCAAAAACATTCAGTACTTC.

In its sample, this clonotype was seen a few times. The CDR3 DNA is TGTGCCAGCAGCTCCACAGGGGAGTTGAATGAGCAGTTCTTC. Its protein product is CASSSTGELNEQFF. V is TRBV7-3 and J is TRBJ2-1; 7 bases match TRBD1. CDR1 is SGHTA and CDR2 is FQGTGA in the germline V gene. The CDR3 has 14 amino acids. Unmatched junction bases numbered 7, after V lost 4 bases and J lost 7 bases.

The sample holds many counts of this clonotype. V is TRBV2 and J is TRBJ1-5, with TRBD1 matching 7 bases. The CDR3 is made up of 15 amino acids. Germline V CDR1 and CDR2: SNHLY, FYNNEI. The junction had 3 bases not matched to a gene; V was cut back by 2 bases and J by 2 bases. The CDR3 spells CASSERGTGNQPQHF. CDR3 nucleotides: TGTGCCAGCAGTGAAAGAGGGACAGGCAATCAGCCCCAGCATTTT.

The table lists this clonotype with many counts. CDR3 DNA: TGTGCCAGCAGTGGAGACAGGGATTATCAGCCCCAGCATTTT. The encoded protein is CASSGDRDYQPQHF. The gene calls are TRBV28 and TRBJ1-5; 7 bases map to TRBD1. CDR3 length: 14 residues. With 5 bases clipped from V and 5 bases from J, the junction kept 6 bases outside the gene matches. Germline values: CDR1 MDHEN, CDR2 SYDVKM.

The chain uses TRBV11-3 and TRBJ1-3; 11 positions agree with TRBD1. Trimming removed 5 bases from V and 1 base from J; junction bases left unmatched: 7. This CDR3 region has 17 residues. Germline V gene sequence: CDR1 SGHNT, CDR2 YENEEA. The CDR3 region is CASSAWTGGESGNTIYF. The CDR3 DNA is TGTGCCAGCAGCGCATGGACAGGGGGCGAATCTGGAAACACCATATATTTT.

The sample holds a few counts of this clonotype. CDR3 in amino acids: CSARVRDRGRSPLHF. CDR3 sequence (DNA): TGCAGTGCTAGGGTCCGGGACAGGGGGCGTTCACCCCTCCACTTT. The J gene is TRBJ1-6, the V gene TRBV20-1, with 12 bases aligning to TRBD1. Germline CDR1 and CDR2: DFQATT and SNEGSKA (reference sequence). After removal of 3 bases from V and 9 bases from J, the junction contained 6 bases not matched to a gene. There are 15 residues in the CDR3.

There are a few counts of this clonotype. J is TRBJ1-3 and V is TRBV10-1; TRBD1 might be the D (6 bases). Germline V gene data show CDR1 as WNHNN and CDR2 as SYGVQD (reference sequence). The CDR3 covers 16 residues. Trimming stripped 3 bases from V and 1 base from J, with 13 bases between. The CDR3 region is CASSDPTGESGNTIYF. CDR3 coding DNA: TGCGCCAGCAGTGACCCGACAGGAGAATCTGGAAACACCATATATTTT.